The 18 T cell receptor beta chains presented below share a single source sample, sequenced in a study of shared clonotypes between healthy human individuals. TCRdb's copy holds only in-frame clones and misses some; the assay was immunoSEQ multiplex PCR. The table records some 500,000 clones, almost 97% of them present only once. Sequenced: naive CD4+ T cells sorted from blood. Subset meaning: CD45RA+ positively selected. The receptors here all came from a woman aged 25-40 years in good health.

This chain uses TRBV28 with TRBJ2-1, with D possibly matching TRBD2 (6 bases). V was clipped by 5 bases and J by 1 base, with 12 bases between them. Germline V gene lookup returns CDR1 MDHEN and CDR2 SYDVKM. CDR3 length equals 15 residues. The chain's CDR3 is CASSIGGTSYNEQFF. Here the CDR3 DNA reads TGTGCCAGCAGTATCGGCGGGACGTCCTACAATGAGCAGTTCTTC.

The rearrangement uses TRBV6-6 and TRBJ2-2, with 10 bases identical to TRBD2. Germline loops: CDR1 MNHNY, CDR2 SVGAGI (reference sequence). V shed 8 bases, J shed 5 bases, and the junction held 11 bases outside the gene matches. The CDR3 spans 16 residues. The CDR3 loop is CASRRSAGGLTGELFF. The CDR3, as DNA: TGTGCCAGCCGCAGATCAGCGGGAGGGCTGACCGGGGAGCTGTTTTTT.

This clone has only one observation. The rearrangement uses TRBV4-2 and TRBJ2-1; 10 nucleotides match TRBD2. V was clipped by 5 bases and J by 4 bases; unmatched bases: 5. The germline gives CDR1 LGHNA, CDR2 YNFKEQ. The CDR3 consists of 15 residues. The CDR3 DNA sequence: TGTGCCAGCAGCTCGGGACTAGCGATGTACAATGAGCAGTTCTTC. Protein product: CASSSGLAMYNEQFF.

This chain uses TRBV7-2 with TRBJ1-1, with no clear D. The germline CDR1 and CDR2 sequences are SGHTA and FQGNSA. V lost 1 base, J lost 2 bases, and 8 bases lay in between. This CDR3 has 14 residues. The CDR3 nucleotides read TGTGCCAGCAGCTTAGGGGCAGGAAACACTGAAGCTTTCTTT. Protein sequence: CASSLGAGNTEAFF.

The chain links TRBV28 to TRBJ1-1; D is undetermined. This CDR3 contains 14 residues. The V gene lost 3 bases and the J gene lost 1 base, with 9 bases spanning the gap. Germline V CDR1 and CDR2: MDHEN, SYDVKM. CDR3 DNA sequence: TGTGCCAGCAGTTTCCCGACGGCGAACACTGAAGCTTTCTTT. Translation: CASSFPTANTEAFF.

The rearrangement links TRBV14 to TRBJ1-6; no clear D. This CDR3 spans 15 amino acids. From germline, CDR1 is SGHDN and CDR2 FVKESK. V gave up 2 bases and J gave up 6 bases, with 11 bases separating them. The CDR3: CASSQWFGVNSPLHF. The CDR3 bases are TGTGCCAGCAGCCAATGGTTCGGAGTTAATTCACCCCTCCACTTT.

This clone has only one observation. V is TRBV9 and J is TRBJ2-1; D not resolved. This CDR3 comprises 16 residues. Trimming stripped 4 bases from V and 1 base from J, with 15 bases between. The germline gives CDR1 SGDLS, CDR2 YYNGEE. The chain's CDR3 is CASSPRTRESYNEQFF. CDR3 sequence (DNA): TGTGCCAGCAGCCCTAGGACCCGTGAGTCCTACAATGAGCAGTTCTTC.

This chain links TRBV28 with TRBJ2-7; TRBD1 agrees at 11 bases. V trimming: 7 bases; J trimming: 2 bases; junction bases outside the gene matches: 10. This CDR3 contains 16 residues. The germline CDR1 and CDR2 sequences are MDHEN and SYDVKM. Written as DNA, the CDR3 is TGTGCCAGCAAACCAGCACCGGGACAGGGGGCCTACGAGCAGTACTTC. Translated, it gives CASKPAPGQGAYEQYF.

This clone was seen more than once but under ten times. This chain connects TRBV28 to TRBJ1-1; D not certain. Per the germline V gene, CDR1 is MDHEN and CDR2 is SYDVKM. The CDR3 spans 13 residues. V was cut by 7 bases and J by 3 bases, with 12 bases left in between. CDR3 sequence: CASTLNTDTEAFF. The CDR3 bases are TGTGCCAGCACCCTGAACACGGACACTGAAGCTTTCTTT.

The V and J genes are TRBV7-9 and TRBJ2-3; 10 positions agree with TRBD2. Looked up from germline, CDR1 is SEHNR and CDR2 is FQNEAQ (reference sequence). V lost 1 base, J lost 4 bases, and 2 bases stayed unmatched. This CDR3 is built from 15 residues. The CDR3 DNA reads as TGTGCCAGCAGCTTAGTGGGACTAGCGTCAGATACGCAGTATTTT. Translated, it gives CASSLVGLASDTQYF.

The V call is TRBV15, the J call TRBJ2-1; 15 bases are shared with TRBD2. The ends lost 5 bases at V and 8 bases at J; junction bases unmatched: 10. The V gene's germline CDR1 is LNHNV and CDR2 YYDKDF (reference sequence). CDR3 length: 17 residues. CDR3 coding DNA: TGTGCCACCAGCGCCCAAACCGGGACTAGCGGGAGGTATGAGCAGTTCTTC. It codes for CATSAQTGTSGRYEQFF.

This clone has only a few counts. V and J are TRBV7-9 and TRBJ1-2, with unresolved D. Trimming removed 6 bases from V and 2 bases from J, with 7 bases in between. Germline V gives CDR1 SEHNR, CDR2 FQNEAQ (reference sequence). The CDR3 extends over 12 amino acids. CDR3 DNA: TGTGCCAGCAGAGGAGGGAACTATGGCTACACCTTC. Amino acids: CASRGGNYGYTF.

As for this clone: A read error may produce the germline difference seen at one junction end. The CDR3 loop reads CASSSAPDRGPVSF. In nucleotides, the CDR3 is TGCGCCAGCAGTTCCGCCCCGGACAGGGGGCCTGTCTCCTTC. This sequence joins TRBV10-1 and TRBJ1-2; 11 nucleotides line up with TRBD1. CDR3 length equals 14 residues. CDR1 WNHNN and CDR2 SYGVQD come from the germline V gene (reference sequence).

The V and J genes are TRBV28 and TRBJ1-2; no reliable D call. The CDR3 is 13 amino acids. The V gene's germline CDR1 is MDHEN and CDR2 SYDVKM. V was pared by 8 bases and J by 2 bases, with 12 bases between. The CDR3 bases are TGTGCCAGCTTTAAAACGGTGAACTATGGCTACACCTTC. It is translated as CASFKTVNYGYTF.

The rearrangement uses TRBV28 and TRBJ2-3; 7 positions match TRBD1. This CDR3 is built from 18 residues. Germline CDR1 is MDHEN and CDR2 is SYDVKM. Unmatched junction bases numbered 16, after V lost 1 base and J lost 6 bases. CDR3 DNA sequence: TGTGCCAGCAGTTTATCGAAAGGGGGCACACCCTTAGGGGATACGCAGTATTTT. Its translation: CASSLSKGGTPLGDTQYF. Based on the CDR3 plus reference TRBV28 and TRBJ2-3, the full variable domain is DVKVTQSSRYLVKRTGEKVFLECVQDMDHENMFWYRQDPGLGLRLIYFSYDVKMKEKGDIPEGYSVSREKKERFSLILESASTNQTSMYLCASSLSKGGTPLGDTQYFGPGTRLTVL.

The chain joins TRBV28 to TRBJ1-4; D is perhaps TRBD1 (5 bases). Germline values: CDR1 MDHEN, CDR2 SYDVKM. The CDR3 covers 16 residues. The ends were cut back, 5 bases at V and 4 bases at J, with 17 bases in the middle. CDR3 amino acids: CASSPSGAGINEKLFF. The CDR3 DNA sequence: TGTGCCAGCAGTCCTTCTGGTGCAGGGATTAATGAAAAACTGTTTTTT.

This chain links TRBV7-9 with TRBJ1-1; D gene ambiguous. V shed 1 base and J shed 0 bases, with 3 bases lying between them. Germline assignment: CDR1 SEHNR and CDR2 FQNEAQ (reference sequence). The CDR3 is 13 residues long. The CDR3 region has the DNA TGTGCCAGCAGCTTAGTAATGAACACTGAAGCTTTCTTT. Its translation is CASSLVMNTEAFF.

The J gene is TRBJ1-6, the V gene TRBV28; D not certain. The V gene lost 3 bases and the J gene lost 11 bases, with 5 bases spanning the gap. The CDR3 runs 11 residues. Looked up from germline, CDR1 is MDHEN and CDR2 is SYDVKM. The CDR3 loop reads CASSFSTPLHF. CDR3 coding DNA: TGTGCCAGCAGTTTTTCGACACCCCTCCACTTT.